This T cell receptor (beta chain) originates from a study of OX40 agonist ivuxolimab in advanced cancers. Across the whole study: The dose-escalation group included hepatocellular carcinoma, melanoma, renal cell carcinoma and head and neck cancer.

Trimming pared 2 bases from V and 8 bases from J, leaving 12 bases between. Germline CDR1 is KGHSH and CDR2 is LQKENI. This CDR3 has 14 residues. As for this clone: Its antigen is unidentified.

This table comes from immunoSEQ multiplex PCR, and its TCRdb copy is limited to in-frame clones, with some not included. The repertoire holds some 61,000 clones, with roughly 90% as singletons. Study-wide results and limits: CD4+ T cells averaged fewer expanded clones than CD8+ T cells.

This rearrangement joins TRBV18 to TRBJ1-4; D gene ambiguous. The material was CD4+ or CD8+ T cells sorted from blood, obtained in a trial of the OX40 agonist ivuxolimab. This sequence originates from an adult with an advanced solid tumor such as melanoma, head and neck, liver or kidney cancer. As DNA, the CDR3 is TGTGCCAGCTCACCAAGGGTTCAAGCCGAAAAACTGTTTTTT. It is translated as CASSPRVQAEKLFF.